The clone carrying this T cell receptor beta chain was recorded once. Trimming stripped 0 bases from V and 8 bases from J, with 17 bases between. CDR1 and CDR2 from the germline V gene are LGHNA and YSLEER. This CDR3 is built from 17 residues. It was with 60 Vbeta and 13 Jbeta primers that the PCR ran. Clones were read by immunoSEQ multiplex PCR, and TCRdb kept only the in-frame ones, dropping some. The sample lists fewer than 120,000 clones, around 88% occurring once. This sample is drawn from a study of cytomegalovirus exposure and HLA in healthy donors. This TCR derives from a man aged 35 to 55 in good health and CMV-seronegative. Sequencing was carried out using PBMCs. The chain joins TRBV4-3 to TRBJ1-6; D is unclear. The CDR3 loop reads CASSQDAAGSGDSPLHF. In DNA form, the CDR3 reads TGCGCCAGCAGCCAAGACGCAGCGGGCTCTGGGGATTCACCCCTCCACTTT.